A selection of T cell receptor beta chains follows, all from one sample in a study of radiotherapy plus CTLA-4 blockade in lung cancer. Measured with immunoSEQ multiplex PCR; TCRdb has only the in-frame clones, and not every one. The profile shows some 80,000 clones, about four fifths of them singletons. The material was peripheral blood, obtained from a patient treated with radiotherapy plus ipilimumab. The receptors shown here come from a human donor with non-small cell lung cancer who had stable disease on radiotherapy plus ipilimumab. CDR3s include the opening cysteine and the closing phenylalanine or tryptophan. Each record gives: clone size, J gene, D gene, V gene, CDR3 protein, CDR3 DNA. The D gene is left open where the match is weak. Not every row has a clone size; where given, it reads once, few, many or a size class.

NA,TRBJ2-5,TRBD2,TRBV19,CASSIERRRGGQETQYF,TGTGCCAGTAGTATCGAAAGGAGGCGGGGGGGTCAAGAGACCCAGTACTTC
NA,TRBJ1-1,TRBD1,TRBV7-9,CASSSSQGARVSIAFF,TGTGCCAGCAGCTCCTCGCAGGGGGCGCGAGTTTCTATAGCTTTCTTT
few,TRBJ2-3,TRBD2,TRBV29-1,CSVEDWGGESTDTQYF,TGCAGCGTTGAAGACTGGGGGGGGGAAAGCACAGATACGCAGTATTTT
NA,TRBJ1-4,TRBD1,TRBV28,CASSGTATNEKLFF,TGTGCCAGCAGTGGGACAGCAACTAATGAAAAACTGTTTTTT
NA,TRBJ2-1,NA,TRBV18,CASSLSNEQFF,TGTGCCAGCTCACTTAGCAATGAGCAGTTCTTC
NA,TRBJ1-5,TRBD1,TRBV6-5,CASSKAGGSQPQHF,TGTGCCAGCAGCAAGGCAGGGGGCTCCCAGCCCCAGCATTTT
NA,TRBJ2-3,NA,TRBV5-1,CASTWGTDTQYF,TGCGCCAGCACTTGGGGCACAGATACGCAGTATTTT
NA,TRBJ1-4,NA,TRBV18,CASSPRTGGEKLFF,TGTGCCAGCTCACCCCGAACGGGGGGCGAAAAACTGTTTTTT
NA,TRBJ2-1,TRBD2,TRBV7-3,CASSFLGRNAEAGALNEQFF,TGTGCCAGCAGCTTTTTGGGTCGGAATGCTGAAGCGGGGGCTCTCAATGAGCAGTTCTTC
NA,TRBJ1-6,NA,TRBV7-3,CASSSGSLQNTPLHF,TGTGCCAGCAGCTCCGGATCCCTCCAGAATACACCCCTCCACTTT
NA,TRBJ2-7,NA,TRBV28,CASSLNGEQYF,TGTGCCAGCAGTTTAAACGGCGAGCAGTACTTC
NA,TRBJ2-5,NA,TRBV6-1,CASSEPVQETQYF,TGTGCCAGCAGTGAACCTGTTCAAGAGACCCAGTACTTC
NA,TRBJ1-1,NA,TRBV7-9,CASSLDGRGAEAFF,TGTGCCAGCAGCTTAGATGGTCGCGGGGCTGAAGCTTTCTTT